This T cell receptor (beta chain) was captured by sequencing in a study of control samples from healthy donors and cancer patients. In this sample, this clone turned up a few times. CDR1 and CDR2 (germline): GTSNPN, SVGIG (reference sequence). The CDR3 is 15 amino acids. V lost 4 bases and J 0 bases, leaving 16 bases between the germline ends. Generated by immunoSEQ multiplex PCR, the TCRdb table keeps only in-frame clones and is missing some. This sample has approximately 120,000 clones, with more than 75% found just once. The sample was blood. V gene TRBV30 combines with J gene TRBJ2-7, with D tentatively TRBD1 (6 bases). The sequence was obtained from a man between 18 and 35 years old in good health. The CDR3 nucleotides are TGTGCCTGGACCATCCTTGAGGACAGCTCCTACGAGCAGTACTTC. It is translated as CAWTILEDSSYEQYF.